This T cell receptor (beta chain) was retrieved from a study of Ad26.COV2.S vaccination and SARS-CoV-2 variants. This CDR3 region has 15 residues. Trimming removed 3 bases from V and 6 bases from J; junction bases left unmatched: 11. Germline V gene sequence: CDR1 SEHNR, CDR2 FQNEAQ (reference sequence). Stated treatment: 15 to 20 received Ad26.COV2.S at low or high dose, single or two shots; about 5 received placebo; per-sample allocation not given. Sampling happened 63 days after the first vaccine or placebo injection. Libraries were prepared by immunoSEQ multiplex PCR; TCRdb keeps only in-frame clonotypes and omits some of them. The sample has about 460,000 clones; roughly nine tenths are singletons. The count of this clone is one.

The sequence derives from a person between 18 and 59 years old who received the Ad26.COV2.S COVID-19 vaccine or a placebo. The chain is built from TRBV7-9 and TRBJ2-7; 7 bases are a match to TRBD1. The specimen comprised peripheral blood, sampled in a trial of Ad26.COV2.S vaccine versus placebo. The CDR3 region is CASSFTGEVSGEQYF. The CDR3 nucleotides read TGTGCCAGCAGCTTCACAGGGGAAGTCTCTGGCGAGCAGTACTTC. Together with reference TRBV7-9 and TRBJ2-7, the CDR3 gives the full variable domain: DTGVSQNPRHKITKRGQNVTFRCDPISEHNRLYWYRQTLGQGPEFLTYFQNEAQLEKSRLLSDRFSAERPKGSFSTLEIQRTEQGDSAMYLCASSFTGEVSGEQYFGPGTRLTVT.